The next 25 T cell receptor beta chains were all read from a single sample in a study of cytomegalovirus exposure and HLA in healthy donors (TCRdb year 2017). Library prep was done by the immunoSEQ multiplex PCR assay. For the multiplex PCR, a mixture combining 60 forward primers for TCR Vbeta segments and 13 reverse primers for TCR Jbeta segments was used. TCRdb took this table from immuneACCESS and kept in-frame rearrangements with V and J called. Such tables lack part of the clones; where checked against another copy, unresolved V genes explain under half of the gap, and the rest is unexplained. This sample gives approximately 100,000 clones in total; around 79% of them show up just once. The biggest ten clones account for 13% to 15% of the sample. Input material: PBMCs. The receptors shown here come from a male donor in good health and CMV-seropositive.

The chain links TRBV11-2 to TRBJ2-1, with unresolved D. Germline V gene lookup returns CDR1 SGHAT and CDR2 FQNNGV. The V and J ends lost 0 bases and 0 bases respectively, with 9 bases between them. The CDR3 has 16 amino acids. In DNA, the CDR3 is TGTGCCAGCAGCTTAGATATGAGGAGCTCCTACAATGAGCAGTTCTTC. Translated: CASSLDMRSSYNEQFF.

There are a few counts of this clone. This sequence joins TRBV28 and TRBJ1-2, with D hard to call. Per the germline V gene, CDR1 is MDHEN and CDR2 is SYDVKM. V lost 5 bases and J lost 4, with 5 bases in between. The CDR3 spans 11 residues. This chain's CDR3 is CASSAGYGYTF. The CDR3 DNA reads as TGTGCCAGCAGTGCAGGCTATGGCTACACCTTC.

DNA for the CDR3: TGTGCCAGCAGCCAAGGACAGGGTGGGGGGAGGTATGGCTACACCTTC. Amino acids: CASSQGQGGGRYGYTF. This chain links TRBV11-2 with TRBJ1-2; 8 bases fit TRBD1. Germline trimming cut 5 bases from V and 5 bases from J; bases unmatched to any gene: 13. The CDR3 is made up of 16 amino acids. The germline gives CDR1 SGHAT, CDR2 FQNNGV.

The chain couples TRBV2 to TRBJ2-5; a weak D match, TRBD2 (5 bases). This CDR3 has 13 residues. The germline V gene has CDR1 SNHLY and CDR2 FYNNEI. Trimming removed 5 bases from V and 14 bases from J, with 21 bases in between. This chain's CDR3 is CASSIRSRDKIYF. As DNA, the CDR3 is TGTGCCAGCAGTATAAGAAGCCGGGATAAGATCTACTTC. Full variable domain (rest looked up from reference TRBV2 and TRBJ2-5): EPEVTQTPSHQVTQMGQEVILRCVPISNHLYFYWYRQILGQKVEFLVSFYNNEISEKSEIFDDQFSVERPDGSNFTLKIRSTKLEDSAMYFCASSIRSRDKIYFGPGTRLLVL.

The rearrangement joins TRBV5-1 to TRBJ1-6; 12 positions match TRBD1. V was pared by 8 bases and J by 9 bases, with 18 bases of the junction left unmatched. CDR3 length equals 18 residues. The germline CDR1 and CDR2 sequences are SGHRS and YFSETQ. The CDR3 DNA follows: TGCGCCAGAGAAGAACCGGGACAGGGGGCTCGACTCAGTTCACCCCTCCACTTT. It is translated as CAREEPGQGARLSSPLHF.

The V gene is TRBV4-3, the J gene TRBJ2-5; D may be TRBD1 (5 bases). Trimming removed 0 bases at V and 6 bases at J, with 14 bases between. CDR1 is LGHNA, CDR2 YSLEER, per germline. The CDR3 has 15 residues. The chain's CDR3 is CASSQDMGRTQTQYF. DNA for the CDR3: TGCGCCAGCAGCCAAGATATGGGGCGGACGCAGACCCAGTACTTC.

The chain couples TRBV19 to TRBJ2-6; the match to TRBD1 covers 8 bases. The V segment lost 2 bases and the J segment 4 bases; nucleotides outside the gene matches: 7. Looked up from germline, CDR1 is LNHDA and CDR2 is SQIVND (reference sequence). There are 17 residues in the CDR3. The CDR3 sequence: CASSILNRGSGANVLTF. The CDR3 DNA follows: TGTGCCAGTAGTATATTAAACAGGGGGTCGGGGGCCAACGTCCTGACTTTC.

This clone came up a few times. The V gene is TRBV11-2, the J gene TRBJ2-2; 7 positions agree with TRBD1. The J segment lost 9 bases and the V segment lost 5 bases, leaving 12 bases of the junction unmatched. This CDR3 has 15 amino acids. Germline-derived CDR1 and CDR2 are SGHAT and FQNNGV. The CDR3 region is CASSRRTGSARELFF. CDR3 DNA: TGTGCCAGCAGCCGACGGACAGGATCAGCCCGGGAGCTGTTTTTT.

This chain links TRBV10-2 with TRBJ2-5; perhaps TRBD2 as D (6 bases). Germline V gives CDR1 WSHSY, CDR2 SAAADI. The CDR3 sequence is 15 residues long. Trimming took 2 bases from V and 4 from J, leaving 14 bases between them. The CDR3 loop is CASSEPRRVGETQYF. The CDR3 bases are TGCGCCAGCAGTGAGCCCCGGAGGGTCGGAGAGACCCAGTACTTC.

This chain links TRBV7-2 with TRBJ2-2; D might be TRBD2 (5 bases). With 2 bases removed from V and 1 base from J, the gap between germline ends came to 11 bases. Per the germline V gene, CDR1 is SGHTA and CDR2 is FQGNSA. CDR3 size: 16 residues. CDR3 in amino acids: CASSLYRGRNTGELFF. CDR3 nucleotides: TGTGCCAGCAGCTTATACCGTGGGAGGAACACCGGGGAGCTGTTTTTT.

Of note for this clone: An end of the junction differs from the germline gene, which may be a read error. V is TRBV5-6 and J is TRBJ2-4; 9 bases agree with TRBD2. This CDR3 spans 15 amino acids. Germline loops: CDR1 SGHDT, CDR2 YYEEEE. CDR3 sequence reads: CASSLGGTSLGSENF. In nucleotides, the CDR3 is TGTGCCAGCAGCTTGGGAGGGACTAGCCTTGGCTCGGAAAACTTC.

V gene TRBV11-3 combines with J gene TRBJ2-2; D is undetermined. Trimming shortened V by 5 bases and J by 4 bases, and 8 bases separated the two germline ends. The CDR3 loop spans 13 amino acids. Germline V gives CDR1 SGHNT, CDR2 YENEEA. The CDR3 DNA is TGTGCCAGCAGCCGGTCCCGCACCGGGGAGCTGTTTTTT. Its protein is CASSRSRTGELFF.

The V call is TRBV7-9, the J call TRBJ1-5, with 8 bases fitting TRBD1. J was trimmed by 6 bases and V by 0 bases; bases with no gene match: 7. The CDR3 extends over 16 amino acids. From germline, CDR1 is SEHNR and CDR2 FQNEAQ (reference sequence). The CDR3 region has the DNA TGTGCCAGCAGCTTAGCAGCAGGGACAGGCAGTCAGCCCCAGCATTTT. It translates to CASSLAAGTGSQPQHF.

The chain is built from TRBV5-5 and TRBJ2-1; 11 bases agree with TRBD1. The CDR3 has 16 amino acids. Germline values: CDR1 SGHKS, CDR2 YYEKEE (reference sequence). V trimming: 4 bases; J trimming: 1 base; junction bases outside the gene matches: 4. The CDR3 region has the DNA TGTGCCAGCAGCAGGGGGACAGGGGGTTCCTACAATGAGCAGTTCTTC. Its protein is CASSRGTGGSYNEQFF.

This rearrangement joins TRBV6-4 to TRBJ2-3; the D is unclear. The CDR3 consists of 14 residues. V was cut by 1 base and J by 2 bases, with 7 bases left in between. The germline CDR1 and CDR2 sequences are MRHNA and SNTAGT. The chain's CDR3 is CASSDFADTDTQYF. In DNA, the CDR3 is TGTGCCAGCAGTGACTTTGCAGACACAGATACGCAGTATTTT.

The chain carries TRBV27 and TRBJ1-1; TRBD1 matches 9 bases. Germline-derived CDR1 and CDR2 are MNHEY and SMNVEV (reference sequence). With 5 bases clipped from V and 4 bases from J, the junction kept 8 bases outside the gene matches. This CDR3 region has 15 residues. The chain's CDR3 is CASSIGQGTGTEAFF. DNA for the CDR3: TGTGCCAGCAGTATAGGACAGGGGACAGGCACTGAAGCTTTCTTT.

The rearrangement uses TRBV27 and TRBJ2-1; TRBD1 matches 7 bases. Germline V lookup: CDR1 MNHEY, CDR2 SMNVEV (reference sequence). V gave up 5 bases and J gave up 4 bases; unmatched junction bases: 5. This CDR3 has 14 amino acids. In DNA form, the CDR3 reads TGTGCCAGCAGTAAGACAGGGAGTTACAATGAGCAGTTCTTC. Translating it yields CASSKTGSYNEQFF.

J is TRBJ2-6 and V is TRBV7-9, with D possibly matching TRBD2 (5 bases). This CDR3 region has 14 residues. Germline values: CDR1 SEHNR, CDR2 FQNEAQ (reference sequence). Trimming took off 5 bases at V and 3 bases at J, with 8 bases between the two ends. CDR3 coding DNA: TGTGCCAGCAGCCCGGGGTATGGGGCCAACGTCCTGACTTTC. Translating it yields CASSPGYGANVLTF.

The chain employs TRBV6-1 and TRBJ2-3, with D maybe TRBD2 (6 bases). The CDR3 spans 15 residues. Germline loops: CDR1 MNHNS, CDR2 SASEGT. V lost 4 bases, J lost 1 base, and 12 bases lay in between. CDR3 sequence (DNA): TGTGCCAGCAGTGTTGAAGAGCGGGGCACAGATACGCAGTATTTT. Translated: CASSVEERGTDTQYF.

V gene TRBV6-5 combines with J gene TRBJ1-2; 7 nucleotides line up with TRBD1. Germline V gene sequence: CDR1 MNHEY, CDR2 SVGAGI. The CDR3 loop spans 15 amino acids. Trimming at V came to 7 bases and at J to 4 bases, leaving 12 bases not matched to a gene. CDR3 protein: CASKSEATGLYGYTF. CDR3 in DNA: TGTGCCAGCAAGAGTGAAGCGACAGGGCTCTATGGCTACACCTTC.

A note on this clone: Other nucleotide sequences in the sample specify the same CDR3. The V gene is TRBV9, the J gene TRBJ1-4; TRBD1 agrees at 7 bases. The CDR3 is 14 residues long. CDR1 is SGDLS and CDR2 is YYNGEE in the germline V gene. J was trimmed by 4 bases and V by 3 bases; bases with no gene match: 3. The CDR3 coding sequence is TGTGCCAGCAGCGCGGACAGGATTAATGAAAAACTGTTTTTT. It encodes CASSADRINEKLFF.

The CDR3 nucleotides read TGTGCCAGCAGTGATTCGAGCGGGGGGGCCATTGAGCAGTTCTTC. Its protein is CASSDSSGGAIEQFF. The gene calls are TRBV6-1 and TRBJ2-1; 10 nucleotides align to TRBD2. V lost 3 bases, J lost 9 bases, and 8 bases stayed unmatched. This CDR3 has 15 amino acids. The germline V gene encodes CDR1 MNHNS and CDR2 SASEGT.

The V call is TRBV30, the J call TRBJ2-5; unclear D gene. Gene TRBJ2-7 matches the end of the DNA better, so the J call may be wrong. CDR3 size: 11 residues. The germline CDR1 and CDR2 sequences are GTSNPN and SVGIG (reference sequence). In nucleotides, the CDR3 is TGTGCCTGGAGAGTGTCCTACGAGCAGTACTTC. It codes for CAWRVSYEQYF.

This sequence joins TRBV30 and TRBJ2-2, with D perhaps TRBD1 (6 bases). The ends were cut back, 4 bases at V and 0 bases at J, with 9 bases in the middle. CDR1 GTSNPN and CDR2 SVGIG come from the germline V gene (reference sequence). This CDR3 is 14 amino acids long. CDR3 sequence reads: CAWNRVPNTGELFF. The CDR3 DNA reads TGTGCCTGGAACAGGGTGCCGAACACCGGGGAGCTGTTTTTT.

J is TRBJ1-1 and V is TRBV5-4; D is perhaps TRBD1 (5 bases). Per germline, CDR1 SGHNT and CDR2 YYREEE (reference sequence). The CDR3 sequence is 18 residues long. Deletions cut 0 bases from V and 1 base from J, with 19 bases between. The CDR3 spells CASSLGSGTRGGNTEAFF. DNA of the CDR3: TGTGCCAGCAGCTTGGGATCGGGGACTCGGGGCGGGAACACTGAAGCTTTCTTT.